This TCR beta chain was recovered during a study of CD8 T cells in Susac syndrome. The authors sequenced TCR beta from blood CD8+ and CD4+ T cells. Germline V gene sequence: CDR1 DFQATT, CDR2 SNEGSKA (reference sequence). V was shortened by 1 base and J by 5 bases, with 14 bases between the two germline ends. The CDR3 is 14 residues long. Reverse transcription of roughly 0.45 to 1 ug RNA used random hexamers. TCRdb itself ran the immunoSEQ multiplex PCR reads through MiXCR, one entry per CDR3 protein. Seen here are around 280,000 distinct CDR3 sequences, roughly nine tenths observed once, and the top ten hold roughly 0.059%.

Sequenced: CD4+ T cells from PBMCs. This sequence joins TRBV20-1 and TRBJ2-5, with a possible D match to TRBD2 (7 bases). This TCR derives from a human donor with multiple sclerosis. CDR3 DNA: TGCAGTGCTAGAGGACAGGTGGGGGGGGAGACCCAGTACTTC. It encodes CSARGQVGGETQYF.